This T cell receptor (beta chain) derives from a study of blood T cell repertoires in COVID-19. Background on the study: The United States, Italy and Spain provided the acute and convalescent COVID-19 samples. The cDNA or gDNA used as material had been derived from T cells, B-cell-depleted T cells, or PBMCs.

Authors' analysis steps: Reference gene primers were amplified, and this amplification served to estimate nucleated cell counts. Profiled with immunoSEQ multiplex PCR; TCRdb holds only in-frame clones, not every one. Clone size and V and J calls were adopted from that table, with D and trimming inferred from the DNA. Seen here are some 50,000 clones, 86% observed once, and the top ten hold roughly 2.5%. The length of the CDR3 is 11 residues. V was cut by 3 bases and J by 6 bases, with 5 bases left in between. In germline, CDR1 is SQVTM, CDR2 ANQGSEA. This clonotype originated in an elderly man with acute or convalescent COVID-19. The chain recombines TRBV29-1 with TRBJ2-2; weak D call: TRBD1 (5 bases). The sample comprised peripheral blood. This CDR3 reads CSVDRAGELFF. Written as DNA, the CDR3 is TGCAGCGTTGACAGGGCCGGGGAGCTGTTTTTT.